The clone carrying this T cell receptor (beta chain) was observed a few times. The antigen remains undetermined. This record comes from a study of neurological immune-mediated disorders. Overall study results and limits: HTLV-1-associated myelopathy had the most TCR clonal expansion, and multiple sclerosis had the least, less than healthy controls. The absence of shared CDR3 amino acid sequences among expanded clones across subjects suggests private repertoires in all groups.

Each TCR transcript was tagged with a 10-nucleotide random UMI during 5'RACE. From 15-18 subjects, over 180 million TCR-beta sequences were obtained in each sequencing run. TCRdb fed the 5' RACE reads into MiXCR, producing one record per CDR3 protein. The sample consists of more than 55,000 distinct CDR3 sequences, nearly 25% of them appearing once. Per the germline V gene, CDR1 is DFQATT and CDR2 is SNEGSKA (reference sequence). This CDR3 contains 16 residues. J was trimmed by 6 bases and V by 0 bases; bases with no gene match: 6. Time point: technical triplicate 2. The TCR sequence derives from a man in his fifties or sixties with HTLV-1-associated myelopathy (HAM/TSP). The specimen sequenced was PBMCs. The J gene is TRBJ2-1, the V gene TRBV20-1; the match to TRBD1 covers 12 bases. CDR3 nucleotide sequence: TGCAGTGCTAGAGATAGGGGACAGGGGGCCCTCAATGAGCAGTTCTTC. Translation: CSARDRGQGALNEQFF.